Sequencing of this T cell receptor beta chain was carried out in a study of CD8+ T cells in alopecia areata. Study-wide background: The tofacitinib course ran for 6 to 18 months and was followed by 6 months off drug. Findings of the study overall: Expanded CD8+ clones among the top 100, and scalp clonality, were significantly decreased by tofacitinib. Any link of baseline CD8+ expansion to response, resting on one nonresponder, remains uncertain.

Trimming cost V 4 bases and J 6 bases, with 13 bases left between them. The germline V gene encodes CDR1 SGHNT and CDR2 YYREEE (reference sequence). The CDR3 extends over 14 amino acids. Investigators isolated RNA and reverse transcribed it into cDNA to act as the sequencing template. Method: immunoSEQ multiplex PCR; TCRdb's copy keeps in-frame clones and lacks some. The sample has 100,000 to 150,000 clones, approximately 60% seen once. Specified treatment: oral pan-JAK inhibitor, 5-10 mg twice daily. Isolation of CD4+ and CD8+ T cells from PBMCs was achieved by sorting. This clone was picked up a small number of times. Its antigen is currently unknown.

V usage is TRBV5-4 and J usage is TRBJ1-4; D is perhaps TRBD1 (5 bases). The sequence was obtained from a human donor with alopecia areata. The sequencing here drew on CD4+ T cells sorted from blood, taken at week 4, from a patient treated with tofacitinib. The CDR3 DNA reads TGTGCCAGCAGCCCGACAGCGACGGATGAAAAACTGTTTTTT. This sequence encodes CASSPTATDEKLFF.